This record looks at one T cell receptor (beta chain) sequence and its context. Libraries were prepared by immunoSEQ multiplex PCR; TCRdb keeps only in-frame clonotypes and omits some of them. The repertoire holds millions of clones, with about 92% as singletons. These data are taken from a study of shared clonotypes between healthy human individuals. Germline V gives CDR1 ENHRY, CDR2 SYGVKD. This CDR3 has 13 residues. V was shortened by 5 bases and J by 0 bases, with 7 bases between the two germline ends. The chain recombines TRBV10-3 with TRBJ2-5; tentatively, D is TRBD1 (6 bases). This sequence originates from a man in his late teens or twenties in good health. Material for sequencing was naive CD4+ T cells sorted from blood. Subset indicated: CD45RA+ positively selected. CDR3 bases: TGTGCCATCAGTTGGACAGACCAAGAGACCCAGTACTTC. This encodes CAISWTDQETQYF.